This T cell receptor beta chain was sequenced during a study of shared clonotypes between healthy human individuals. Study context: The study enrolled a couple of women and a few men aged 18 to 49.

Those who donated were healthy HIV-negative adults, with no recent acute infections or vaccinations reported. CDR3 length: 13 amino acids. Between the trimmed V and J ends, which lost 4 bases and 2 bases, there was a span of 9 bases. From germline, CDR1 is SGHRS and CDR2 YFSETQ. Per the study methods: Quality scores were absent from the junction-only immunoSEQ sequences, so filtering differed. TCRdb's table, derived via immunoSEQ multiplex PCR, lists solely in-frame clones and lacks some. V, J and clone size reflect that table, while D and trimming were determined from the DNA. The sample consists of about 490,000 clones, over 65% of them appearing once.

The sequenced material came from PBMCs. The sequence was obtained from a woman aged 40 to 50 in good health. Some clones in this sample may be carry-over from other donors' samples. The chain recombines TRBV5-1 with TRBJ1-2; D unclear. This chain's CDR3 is CASSGQMNYGYTF. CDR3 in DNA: TGCGCCAGCAGCGGGCAGATGAACTATGGCTACACCTTC.